Described below is a single TCR beta chain sequence and its context. Antigen unknown. The data stem from a study of shared clonotypes between healthy human individuals. At the level of the study: Donors, aged 18 to 49, were a couple of women and three men. CD4 naive and memory got three plates each, CD8 naive two, CD8 memory one. General study points: For naive CD4 cells, roughly 5% of clonotypes were shared across a handful of donors. Non-shared clonotypes displayed generation probabilities falling below those of clonotypes present in all four donors.

V gave up 4 bases and J gave up 3 bases, with 12 bases separating them. Looked up from germline, CDR1 is SEHNR and CDR2 is FQNEAQ (reference sequence). CDR3 length: 15 residues. The repertoire was sequenced with immunoSEQ multiplex PCR; TCRdb's copy has only in-frame clones and lacks some. The sample includes approximately 320,000 clones, around 87% seen only once; the top ten take roughly 17%. The sequence derives from a man aged 18 to 29 in good health. Material for sequencing was memory CD8+ T cells sorted from blood. Indicated subset: CD45RO+ cells pooled with CCR7-negative TemRA cells. The chain uses TRBV7-9 and TRBJ2-2; tentatively, D is TRBD2 (7 bases). CDR3 in DNA: TGTGCCAGCAGCTGGCGGGGGCCGCACACCGGGGAGCTGTTTTTT. This translates into CASSWRGPHTGELFF. Together with reference TRBV7-9 and TRBJ2-2, the CDR3 gives the full variable domain: DTGVSQNPRHKITKRGQNVTFRCDPISEHNRLYWYRQTLGQGPEFLTYFQNEAQLEKSRLLSDRFSAERPKGSFSTLEIQRTEQGDSAMYLCASSWRGPHTGELFFGEGSRLTVL.